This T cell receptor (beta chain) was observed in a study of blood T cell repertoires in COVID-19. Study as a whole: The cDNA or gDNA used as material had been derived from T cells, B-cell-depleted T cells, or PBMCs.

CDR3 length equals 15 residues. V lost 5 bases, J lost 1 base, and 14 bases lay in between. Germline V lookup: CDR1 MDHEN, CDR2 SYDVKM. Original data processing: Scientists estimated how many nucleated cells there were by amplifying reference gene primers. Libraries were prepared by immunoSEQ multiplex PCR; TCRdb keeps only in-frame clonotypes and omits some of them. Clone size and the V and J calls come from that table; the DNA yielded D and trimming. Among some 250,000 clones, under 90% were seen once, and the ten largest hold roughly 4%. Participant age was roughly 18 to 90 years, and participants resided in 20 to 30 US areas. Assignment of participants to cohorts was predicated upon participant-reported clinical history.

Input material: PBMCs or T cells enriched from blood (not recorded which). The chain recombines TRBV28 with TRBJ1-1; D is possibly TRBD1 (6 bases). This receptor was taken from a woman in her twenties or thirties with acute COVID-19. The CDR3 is CASSPHRDANTEAFF. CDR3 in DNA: TGTGCCAGCAGTCCGCACAGGGATGCGAACACTGAAGCTTTCTTT.